This entry features one T cell receptor beta chain sequence. The antigen remains undetermined. Trimming removed 2 bases from V and 6 bases from J, with 15 bases in between. Germline CDR1 reads SGHDT; CDR2 reads YYEEEE. The length of the CDR3 is 15 residues. The data originate from a study of T cell repertoires and HLA-DP antigens. Some clones are missing from TCRdb's copy, which holds only in-frame ones; the method was immunoSEQ multiplex PCR. The sample holds about 89,000 clones, about 89% seen once. Material: CD4+ T cells from PBMCs. This chain connects TRBV5-6 to TRBJ1-5; D not certain. This TCR came from a man in his fifties in good health and CMV-seronegative. The DNA of the CDR3 is TGTGCCAGCAGCTTCGGACTAGAACGGAGTCAGCCCCAGCATTTT. This translates into CASSFGLERSQPQHF.